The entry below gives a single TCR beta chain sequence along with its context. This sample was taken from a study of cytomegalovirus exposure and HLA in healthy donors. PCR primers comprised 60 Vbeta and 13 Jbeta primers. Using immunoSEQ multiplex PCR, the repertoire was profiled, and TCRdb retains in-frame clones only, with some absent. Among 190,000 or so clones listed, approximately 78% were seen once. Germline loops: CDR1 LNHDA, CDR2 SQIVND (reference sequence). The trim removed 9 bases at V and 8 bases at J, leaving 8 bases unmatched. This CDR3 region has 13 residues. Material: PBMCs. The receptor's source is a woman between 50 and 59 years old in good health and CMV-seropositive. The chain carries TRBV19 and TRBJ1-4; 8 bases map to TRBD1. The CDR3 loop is CASHQGAEEKLFF. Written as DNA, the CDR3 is TGTGCCAGCCACCAGGGGGCGGAGGAAAAACTGTTTTTT.